The rows below give T cell receptor beta chains drawn from one sample of a study of T-cell reconstitution after alpha-beta-depleted transplantation in children. TCRdb reanalysed the PCR reads using MiXCR and keeps one entry per CDR3 protein. The sample lists a few hundred thousand distinct CDR3 sequences, 27% occurring once. The specimen comprised PBMCs, sampled before TCRalphabeta/CD19-depleted stem cell transplant. Every receptor here comes from a boy under two years old with Wiskott-Aldrich syndrome, due to receive a stem cell transplant. The CDR3 runs from the conserved cysteine through the conserved F or W. Fields, in order: CDR3 protein, V gene, J gene.

CDR3aa: CASSLGQVNNEQYF; v_gene: TRBV5-1; j_gene: TRBJ2-7
CDR3aa: CSAGRDINRETQYF; v_gene: TRBV20-1; j_gene: TRBJ2-5
CDR3aa: CASSRGSNQPQHF; v_gene: TRBV5-5; j_gene: TRBJ1-5
CDR3aa: CASSPYRTGETQYF; v_gene: TRBV12-3/TRBV12-4; j_gene: TRBJ2-5
CDR3aa: CSVEYRVGTNTGELFF; v_gene: TRBV29-1; j_gene: TRBJ2-2
CDR3aa: CASSLTSGTSGYNEQFF; v_gene: TRBV5-6; j_gene: TRBJ2-1
CDR3aa: CASSLAFRIMNTEAFF; v_gene: TRBV7-2; j_gene: TRBJ1-1
CDR3aa: CSAPGQGIWEQFF; v_gene: TRBV20-1; j_gene: TRBJ2-1
CDR3aa: CATSRAQGIQETQYF; v_gene: TRBV15; j_gene: TRBJ2-5
CDR3aa: CASSELAVNTGELFF; v_gene: TRBV2; j_gene: TRBJ2-2
CDR3aa: CASSLAAAGSYNEQFF; v_gene: TRBV7-2; j_gene: TRBJ2-1
CDR3aa: CASSPTGLPGDTGELFF; v_gene: TRBV5-1; j_gene: TRBJ2-2
CDR3aa: CASSIGLAGGRETQYF; v_gene: TRBV5-4; j_gene: TRBJ2-5
CDR3aa: CASGKTGELFF; v_gene: TRBV5-1; j_gene: TRBJ2-2
CDR3aa: CASSLDRGLGYTF; v_gene: TRBV7-2; j_gene: TRBJ1-2
CDR3aa: CASSLNWAEGGNEQFF; v_gene: TRBV5-4; j_gene: TRBJ2-1
CDR3aa: CASSGTGGSQPQHF; v_gene: TRBV2; j_gene: TRBJ1-5
CDR3aa: CASSLGVTAQYGYTF; v_gene: TRBV5-5; j_gene: TRBJ1-2
CDR3aa: CASRGQVNTEAFF; v_gene: TRBV5-1; j_gene: TRBJ1-1
CDR3aa: CASKDPGQAKGKNTEAFF; v_gene: TRBV6-1; j_gene: TRBJ1-1
CDR3aa: CASSVDKAGAFRTGELFF; v_gene: TRBV9; j_gene: TRBJ2-2
CDR3aa: CATGPPSQLFF; v_gene: TRBV28; j_gene: TRBJ2-2
CDR3aa: CSARAAGGPETQYF; v_gene: TRBV20-1; j_gene: TRBJ2-5
CDR3aa: CASSFVGTSGTGDTQYF; v_gene: TRBV11-2; j_gene: TRBJ2-3
CDR3aa: CASSLGPLAGGRLGEQFF; v_gene: TRBV5-1; j_gene: TRBJ2-1